The clone carrying this T cell receptor beta chain showed up just a few times. Its antigen is not identified. This record comes from a study of identical twins. General study results and limits: Fewer insertions characterized abundant cord blood beta clonotypes, whereas memory repertoires showed none.

This CDR3 comprises 14 residues. V dropped 6 bases and J dropped 2; count of bases not matched to a gene: 6. TCRdb used MiXCR to reprocess the 5' RACE reads, holding one entry per CDR3 protein. The sample lists roughly 630,000 distinct CDR3 sequences, about 7.1% occurring once. These data also formed part of another study, on yellow fever vaccine responses in identical twins.

This clonotype was sampled from a woman aged 18-30 years in good health. Sequenced material: PBMCs. V usage is TRBV12-3 or TRBV12-4 and J usage is TRBJ1-2; 7 positions agree with TRBD1. CDR3 sequence (DNA): TGTGCCAGCAGACGACAGGGTGGGAACTATGGCTACACCTTC. It specifies CASRRQGGNYGYTF.